These 22 T cell receptor beta chains were all obtained from the same sample, sequenced in a study of cytomegalovirus exposure and HLA in healthy donors. Assay: immunoSEQ multiplex PCR; the TCRdb copy retains only in-frame clones and omits some. Among 150,000 to 200,000 clones, 80% to 85% were seen once, and the ten largest hold about 3%. The sample taken for sequencing was PBMCs. The receptor source for this set is a woman aged 18-35 years in good health and CMV-seropositive.

The chain combines TRBV6-1 with TRBJ2-1, with no clear D. Germline CDR1 reads MNHNS; CDR2 reads SASEGT. V was clipped by 0 bases and J by 6 bases, with 9 bases between them. The CDR3 contains 14 residues. For the CDR3, the DNA is TGTGCCAGCAGTGAAGCATCAGAGGCCAATGAGCAGTTCTTC. Protein sequence: CASSEASEANEQFF.

DNA of the CDR3: TGTGCCACCGGACTAGCGGGGGCAGAGGAGACCCAGTACTTC. Translated, it gives CATGLAGAEETQYF. V usage is TRBV6-6 and J usage is TRBJ2-5; 13 positions match TRBD2. There are 14 residues in the CDR3. Germline V lookup: CDR1 MNHNY, CDR2 SVGAGI (reference sequence). V dropped 10 bases and J dropped 5; count of bases not matched to a gene: 7.

This clone ranks as medium-sized. The genes are TRBV2 and TRBJ2-7, with TRBD1 identical over 8 bases. The V gene end was trimmed by 2 bases and the J gene end by 2 bases; junction bases not matched to a gene: 5. Germline-derived CDR1 and CDR2 are SNHLY and FYNNEI. CDR3 size: 15 residues. CDR3 sequence (DNA): TGTGCCAGCAGTGAATCAGGGGGCCTCACCTACGAGCAGTACTTC. It specifies CASSESGGLTYEQYF. The full variable domain, in which reference TRBV2 and TRBJ2-7 provide the parts outside the CDR3, is EPEVTQTPSHQVTQMGQEVILRCVPISNHLYFYWYRQILGQKVEFLVSFYNNEISEKSEIFDDQFSVERPDGSNFTLKIRSTKLEDSAMYFCASSESGGLTYEQYFGPGTRLTVT.

This rearrangement joins TRBV5-4 to TRBJ2-5; D might be TRBD2 (6 bases). Germline-derived CDR1 and CDR2 are SGHNT and YYREEE (reference sequence). The CDR3 has 14 amino acids. Deletions cut 4 bases from V and 5 bases from J, with 15 bases between. The CDR3 sequence is CASSPGGAGETQYF. The DNA of the CDR3 is TGTGCCAGCAGCCCTGGAGGGGCTGGGGAGACCCAGTACTTC.

The rearrangement uses TRBV7-9 and TRBJ1-6; D is possibly TRBD1 (5 bases). This CDR3 has 14 residues. CDR1 is SEHNR and CDR2 is FQNEAQ in the germline V gene (reference sequence). Trimming removed 6 bases from V and 6 bases from J, with 12 bases in between. CDR3 sequence (DNA): TGTGCCAGCAGGACAATGGGGGGTAATTCACCCCTCCACTTT. Amino acids: CASRTMGGNSPLHF.

This clone showed up just a few times. The chain couples TRBV2 to TRBJ2-6; 11 bases are a match to TRBD2. Germline assignment: CDR1 SNHLY and CDR2 FYNNEI. Trimming took 4 bases from V and 0 from J; bases not matched to a gene: 2. The CDR3 contains 17 residues. The CDR3 bases are TGTGCCAGCAGTGGCGGACTAGCGGGCTCTGGGGCCAACGTCCTGACTTTC. Residues: CASSGGLAGSGANVLTF.

V usage is TRBV19 and J usage is TRBJ1-3; TRBD1 might be the D (6 bases). CDR1 and CDR2 from the germline V gene are LNHDA and SQIVND (reference sequence). This CDR3 contains 14 residues. V gave up 5 bases and J gave up 2 bases, with 10 bases separating them. Here the CDR3 reads CASSRTAPGNTIYF. The CDR3 DNA sequence: TGTGCCAGTAGTCGGACAGCGCCTGGAAACACCATATATTTT.

This sequence joins TRBV7-6 and TRBJ1-5, with unresolved D. Germline V gene sequence: CDR1 SGHVS, CDR2 FNYEAQ. The CDR3 spans 11 residues. Trimming removed 6 bases from V and 7 bases from J, with 7 bases in between. The CDR3 nucleotides read TGTGCCAGCAGGAGAGGACAGCCCCAGCATTTT. Protein product: CASRRGQPQHF. Drawing the rest from reference TRBV7-6 and TRBJ1-5, the complete variable domain is GAGVSQSPRYKVTKRGQDVALRCDPISGHVSLYWYRQALGQGPEFLTYFNYEAQQDKSGLPNDRFSAERPEGSISTLTIQRTEQRDSAMYRCASRRGQPQHFGDGTRLSIL.

The chain has TRBV5-1 and TRBJ2-1; 7 bases match TRBD1. V shed 5 bases and J 8 bases; nucleotides not matched to a gene: 10. Germline V gene lookup returns CDR1 SGHRS and CDR2 YFSETQ. This CDR3 has 14 residues. The CDR3 here is CASSMLTGLDEQFF. The CDR3 DNA follows: TGCGCCAGCAGTATGCTGACAGGGCTCGATGAGCAGTTCTTC.

This clone was detected only a few times. The V call is TRBV27, the J call TRBJ1-1; D possibly corresponds to TRBD1 (6 bases). Germline V gene data show CDR1 as MNHEY and CDR2 as SMNVEV (reference sequence). Between the trimmed V and J ends, which lost 0 bases and 6 bases, there was a span of 8 bases. The CDR3 runs to 13 residues. CDR3 bases: TGTGCCAGCAGTTTATCCAGGGGAGCTGAAGCTTTCTTT. Its translation is CASSLSRGAEAFF.

The rearrangement joins TRBV5-6 to TRBJ2-4, with TRBD2 identical over 14 bases. V gave up 3 bases and J gave up 8 bases; unmatched junction bases: 4. Germline V gene data show CDR1 as SGHDT and CDR2 as YYEEEE. The length of the CDR3 is 15 residues. In DNA form, the CDR3 reads TGTGCCAGCAGCTGGGGACTAGCGGGGGTTGACATTCAGTACTTC. Protein product: CASSWGLAGVDIQYF.

The chain recombines TRBV6-4 with TRBJ2-1, with 7 bases aligning to TRBD1. In germline, CDR1 is MRHNA, CDR2 SNTAGT. The CDR3 extends over 15 amino acids. J gave up 1 base and V 4 bases, and 4 bases lay outside the gene matches. CDR3 protein: CASSVEQGSYNEQFF. In DNA, the CDR3 is TGTGCCAGCAGTGTGGAACAGGGGTCCTACAATGAGCAGTTCTTC.

CDR3 region: CASSGGPSNTGELFF. In nucleotides, the CDR3 is TGCGCCAGCAGTGGGGGGCCCTCGAACACCGGGGAGCTGTTTTTT. The chain is built from TRBV10-1 and TRBJ2-2; D is possibly TRBD1 (6 bases). V was pared by 4 bases and J by 0 bases, with 9 bases between. The CDR3 is 15 amino acids. From germline, CDR1 is WNHNN and CDR2 SYGVQD (reference sequence).

The chain joins TRBV7-2 to TRBJ2-3; D is ambiguous. The CDR3 totals 11 residues. Trimming cost V 4 bases and J 6 bases, with 5 bases left between them. Germline V gene lookup returns CDR1 SGHTA and CDR2 FQGNSA. The CDR3, as DNA: TGTGCCAGCAGCTCCCCGGATACGCAGTATTTT. Amino acids: CASSSPDTQYF.

This chain uses TRBV2 with TRBJ2-7; weak D call: TRBD2 (5 bases). From germline, CDR1 is SNHLY and CDR2 FYNNEI. CDR3 size: 13 residues. Trimming pared 8 bases from V and 3 bases from J, leaving 14 bases between. The CDR3 spells CASLPPGSYEQYF. CDR3 nucleotides: TGTGCCAGCCTCCCTCCGGGGAGCTACGAGCAGTACTTC.

The CDR3, as DNA: TGCGCCAGCAGCCAAGATCCTCGGGATGGCTACACCTTC. Protein product: CASSQDPRDGYTF. This chain joins TRBV4-1 and TRBJ1-2; D unclear. Germline CDR1 is MGHRA and CDR2 is YSYEKL. V was shortened by 0 bases and J by 6 bases, with 8 bases between the two germline ends. The CDR3 has 13 residues.

The CDR3, as DNA: TGTGCCAGCAGCGGACAGGGACCGATCTATGGCTACACCTTC. Its translation: CASSGQGPIYGYTF. The V and J genes are TRBV6-6 and TRBJ1-2; 8 bases are shared with TRBD1. CDR3 size: 14 residues. Looked up from germline, CDR1 is MNHNY and CDR2 is SVGAGI (reference sequence). The V segment lost 6 bases and the J segment 4 bases; nucleotides outside the gene matches: 7.

The chain combines TRBV27 with TRBJ1-1, with D maybe TRBD1 (5 bases). The CDR3 is 14 residues long. The germline V and J ends were trimmed by 3 bases and 4 bases, with 12 bases remaining between them. Germline V CDR1 and CDR2: MNHEY, SMNVEV (reference sequence). Here the CDR3 reads CASSLAGGSTEAFF. The DNA of the CDR3 is TGTGCCAGCAGTTTGGCGGGGGGTAGCACTGAAGCTTTCTTT.

The chain joins TRBV19 to TRBJ1-6, with TRBD1 as a possible D gene (6 bases). The CDR3 is 15 amino acids. Germline V lookup: CDR1 LNHDA, CDR2 SQIVND (reference sequence). The V and J ends lost 3 bases and 10 bases respectively, with 16 bases between them. The CDR3 sequence: CASSIIDRLGSPLHF. CDR3 coding DNA: TGTGCCAGTAGTATTATCGACAGGCTCGGATCACCCCTCCACTTT.

This clone was seen a few times. The genes are TRBV7-2 and TRBJ1-2; 10 nucleotides align to TRBD1. The V gene end was trimmed by 5 bases and the J gene end by 7 bases; junction bases not matched to a gene: 4. The CDR3 is made up of 13 amino acids. Germline values: CDR1 SGHTA, CDR2 FQGNSA. The CDR3 protein is CASSRDRGSGYTF. The CDR3 region has the DNA TGTGCCAGCAGCCGGGACAGGGGCTCTGGCTACACCTTC.

The gene calls are TRBV9 and TRBJ1-5; D is unresolved. The CDR3 is 15 amino acids. V lost 2 bases, J lost 0 bases, and 9 bases lay in between. Per the germline V gene, CDR1 is SGDLS and CDR2 is YYNGEE. The CDR3 region has the DNA TGTGCCAGCAGCGTGTCAGATGATAGCAATCAGCCCCAGCATTTT. Translated: CASSVSDDSNQPQHF. The whole variable domain, filled in from reference TRBV9 and TRBJ1-5, reads DSGVTQTPKHLITATGQRVTLRCSPRSGDLSVYWYQQSLDQGLQFLIQYYNGEERAKGNILERFSAQQFPDLHSELNLSSLELGDSALYFCASSVSDDSNQPQHFGDGTRLSIL.

The table lists this clone with a count of one. This chain uses TRBV11-2 with TRBJ1-6, with D maybe TRBD1 (6 bases). Trimming removed 4 bases from V and 8 bases from J, with 12 bases in between. Germline CDR1 is SGHAT and CDR2 is FQNNGV. The CDR3 is 14 residues long. The CDR3 nucleotides read TGTGCCAGCAGCTCGACCTCAGGGGATTCACCCCTCCACTTT. Encoded protein: CASSSTSGDSPLHF.